Below are 13 T cell receptor beta chains sequenced from a single sample in a study of monozygotic twins with inflammatory bowel disease. With the 5' RACE reads reprocessed, TCRdb shows one record per CDR3 protein and no DNA. The sample includes around 210,000 distinct CDR3 sequences. Sequences were obtained from blood. These receptors all come from a human donor with ulcerative colitis or Crohn's disease, or a healthy co-twin of an affected twin (not recorded which).

V usage is TRBV20-1 and J usage is TRBJ2-3. This CDR3 spans 14 amino acids. Germline V lookup: CDR1 DFQATT, CDR2 SNEGSKA (reference sequence). The CDR3 sequence is CSAVMTSGTDTQYF.

The rearrangement joins TRBV7-7 to TRBJ2-2; the TCRdb call, TRBD1, lacks DNA for checking. The CDR3 is made up of 13 amino acids. Germline V gene lookup returns CDR1 SSHAT and CDR2 FNYEAQ (reference sequence). The CDR3 sequence is CASSSGVGGELFF.

The rearrangement links TRBV4-3 to TRBJ2-1; with no DNA, the TCRdb D assignment of TRBD1 cannot be verified. CDR1 is LGHNA, CDR2 YSLEER, per germline. The CDR3 is 16 amino acids. CDR3 sequence: CASSQGGGLATDEQFF.

V usage is TRBV20-1 and J usage is TRBJ2-7; the TCRdb call, TRBD1, lacks DNA for checking. The germline CDR1 and CDR2 sequences are DFQATT and SNEGSKA (reference sequence). The CDR3 loop spans 14 amino acids. The CDR3: CSARQQATVNEQYF.

The V call is TRBV27, the J call TRBJ2-1; TCRdb's D gene call, TRBD2, goes unchecked for lack of DNA. CDR1 and CDR2 from the germline V gene are MNHEY and SMNVEV (reference sequence). The CDR3 is 19 residues long. CDR3 residues: CASSFRDRPTSGPYNEQFF.

V and J are TRBV29-1 and TRBJ2-7. The CDR3 runs 12 residues. Germline values: CDR1 SQVTM, CDR2 ANQGSEA. CDR3 loop: CSVVKGLGEQYF.

The chain has TRBV6-5 and TRBJ1-3; TCRdb returns TRBD1, unconfirmable since there is no DNA. The CDR3 totals 18 residues. Germline CDR1 is MNHEY and CDR2 is SVGAGI. The CDR3 sequence is CASSSDRGLAADGNTIYF.

V and J are TRBV5-5 and TRBJ1-5. Germline lookup yields CDR1 SGHKS and CDR2 YYEKEE (reference sequence). The CDR3 extends over 13 amino acids. The CDR3 region is CASSLGLSQPQHF. The full variable domain, in which reference TRBV5-5 and TRBJ1-5 provide the parts outside the CDR3, is DAGVTQSPTHLIKTRGQQVTLRCSPISGHKSVSWYQQVLGQGPQFIFQYYEKEERGRGNFPDRFSARQFPNYSSELNVNALLLGDSALYLCASSLGLSQPQHFGDGTRLSIL.

J is TRBJ1-6 and V is TRBV6-5. CDR3 length: 16 amino acids. Germline CDR1 and CDR2: MNHEY and SVGAGI. The CDR3 region is CASGSGFHADNSPLHF.

The chain joins TRBV7-3 to TRBJ2-5; TCRdb names TRBD2, which stays unverified in the absence of DNA. This CDR3 spans 16 amino acids. Germline CDR1 SGHTA, CDR2 FQGTGA. CDR3 loop: CASSQSGGEDQETQYF. The whole variable domain, remainder taken from reference TRBV7-3 and TRBJ2-5, is GAGVSQTPSNKVTEKGKYVELRCDPISGHTALYWYRQSLGQGPEFLIYFQGTGAADDSGLPNDRFFAVRPEGSVSTLKIQRTERGDSAVYLCASSQSGGEDQETQYFGPGTRLLVL.

The chain is built from TRBV28 and TRBJ1-1. This CDR3 is built from 13 residues. Germline values: CDR1 MDHEN, CDR2 SYDVKM. CDR3 sequence: CASTTGGDTEAFF.

The chain joins TRBV5-1 to TRBJ1-3; absent DNA, TCRdb's TRBD1 call cannot be checked. The length of the CDR3 is 15 residues. CDR1 and CDR2 from the germline V gene are SGHRS and YFSETQ. The CDR3 protein is CASSLGQPSGNTIYF. The full variable domain, in which reference TRBV5-1 and TRBJ1-3 provide the parts outside the CDR3, is KAGVTQTPRYLIKTRGQQVTLSCSPISGHRSVSWYQQTPGQGLQFLFEYFSETQRNKGNFPGRFSGRQFSNSRSEMNVSTLELGDSALYLCASSLGQPSGNTIYFGEGSWLTVV.

This rearrangement joins TRBV19 to TRBJ1-5; TCRdb's assignment of TRBD1 cannot be checked, as there is no DNA. This CDR3 is built from 14 residues. Per germline, CDR1 LNHDA and CDR2 SQIVND (reference sequence). CDR3 region: CASTMGWGNQPQHF. Drawing the rest from reference TRBV19 and TRBJ1-5, the complete variable domain is DGGITQSPKYLFRKEGQNVTLSCEQNLNHDAMYWYRQDPGQGLRLIYYSQIVNDFQKGDIAEGYSVSREKKESFPLTVTSAQKNPTAFYLCASTMGWGNQPQHFGDGTRLSIL.